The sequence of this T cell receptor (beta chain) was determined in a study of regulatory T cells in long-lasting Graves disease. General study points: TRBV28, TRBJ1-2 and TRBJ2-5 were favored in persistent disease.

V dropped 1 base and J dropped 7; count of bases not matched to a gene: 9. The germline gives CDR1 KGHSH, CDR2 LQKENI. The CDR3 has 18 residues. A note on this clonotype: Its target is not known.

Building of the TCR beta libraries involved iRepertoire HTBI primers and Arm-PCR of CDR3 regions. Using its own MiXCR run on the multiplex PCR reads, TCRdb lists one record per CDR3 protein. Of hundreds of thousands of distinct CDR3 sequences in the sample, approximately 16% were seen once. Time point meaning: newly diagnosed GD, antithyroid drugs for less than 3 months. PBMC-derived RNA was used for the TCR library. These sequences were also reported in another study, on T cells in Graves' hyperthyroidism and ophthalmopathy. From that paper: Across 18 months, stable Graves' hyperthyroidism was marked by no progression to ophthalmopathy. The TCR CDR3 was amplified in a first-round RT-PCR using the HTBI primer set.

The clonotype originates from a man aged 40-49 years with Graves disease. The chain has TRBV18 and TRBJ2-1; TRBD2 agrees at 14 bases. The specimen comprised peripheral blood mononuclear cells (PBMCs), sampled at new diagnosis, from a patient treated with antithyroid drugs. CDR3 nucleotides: TGTGCCAGCTCACCACGTTCGACTAGCGGGGGGGCCGGAAATGAGCAGTTCTTC. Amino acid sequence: CASSPRSTSGGAGNEQFF.